Listed here are 2 T cell receptor beta chains from one sample, sequenced in a study of blood T cell repertoires in COVID-19. The table came from immunoSEQ multiplex PCR; TCRdb's copy has only in-frame clones and leaves some out. There are 100,000 to 150,000 clones in the sample; 88% occur only once, and around 7.3% lies in the top ten. What was sequenced was peripheral blood. Source of these receptors: a man aged 45 to 65 with acute or convalescent COVID-19.

The chain uses TRBV9 and TRBJ2-1; weak D call: TRBD2 (5 bases). This CDR3 comprises 16 residues. V was shortened by 1 base and J by 0 bases, with 11 bases between the two germline ends. Looked up from germline, CDR1 is SGDLS and CDR2 is YYNGEE. As DNA, the CDR3 is TGTGCCAGCAGCGTAAACGGGGTGAGCTCCTACAATGAGCAGTTCTTC. Protein product: CASSVNGVSSYNEQFF.

The CDR3 region is CASSRGMGQPQHF. The CDR3 region has the DNA TGTGCCAGCAGCCGGGGTATGGGTCAGCCCCAGCATTTT. The rearrangement links TRBV7-9 to TRBJ1-5; D unresolved. The CDR3 has 13 amino acids. The V end was cut by 5 bases, the J end by 6 bases, with 11 bases between. Germline CDR1 SEHNR, CDR2 FQNEAQ (reference sequence).